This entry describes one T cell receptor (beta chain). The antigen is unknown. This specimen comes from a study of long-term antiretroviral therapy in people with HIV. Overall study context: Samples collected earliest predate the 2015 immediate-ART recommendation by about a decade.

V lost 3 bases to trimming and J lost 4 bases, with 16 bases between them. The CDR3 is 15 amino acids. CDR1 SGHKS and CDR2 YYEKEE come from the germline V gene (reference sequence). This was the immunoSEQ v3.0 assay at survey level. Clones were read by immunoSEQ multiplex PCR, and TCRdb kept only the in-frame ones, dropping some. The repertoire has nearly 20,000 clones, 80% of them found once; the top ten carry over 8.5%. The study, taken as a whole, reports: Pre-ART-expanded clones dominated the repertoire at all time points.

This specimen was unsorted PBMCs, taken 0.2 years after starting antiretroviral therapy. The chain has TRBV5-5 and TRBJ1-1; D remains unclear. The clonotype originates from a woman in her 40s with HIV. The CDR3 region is CASSSALIGITEAFF. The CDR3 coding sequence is TGTGCCAGCAGCTCAGCACTCATAGGGATCACTGAAGCTTTCTTT.